The 14 T cell receptor beta chains below come from one sample, sequenced in a study of blood T cells in healthy people across ages (dated by TCRdb to the mid-2010s). The receptor library was made with 5' RACE. TCRdb shows the sequencer as Illumina HiSeq 2500. A second roughly 6 to 11 cycle PCR used a sample-barcoded 5' primer and a J-beta primer mix. Using fastp trimming at Q25 and MiXCR clonotype assembly, TCRdb reanalyzed the public sequencing data and kept in-frame beta chains. Entries that share a CDR3 protein sequence are merged under the most common genes and DNA. The sample table lists over a million distinct CDR3 sequences, about 40% of them with a count of one. Around 8% of the sample lies in the top ten. The sample was blood. The source is a woman under 30 in good health.

This chain connects TRBV12-3 or TRBV12-4 to TRBJ1-4; the D is unclear. Trimming pared 4 bases from V and 6 bases from J, leaving 15 bases between. The CDR3 is 15 amino acids. CDR3 in amino acids: CASSSWTQPHEKLFF. In nucleotides, the CDR3 is TGTGCCAGCAGTTCGTGGACGCAACCTCATGAAAAACTGTTTTTT.

This clonotype was seen only a few times. This chain joins TRBV4-1 and TRBJ1-1; unclear D gene. V gave up 4 bases and J gave up 1 base, with 13 bases separating them. Germline V gene sequence: CDR1 MGHRA, CDR2 YSYEKL. The CDR3 is 15 residues long. As DNA, the CDR3 is TGCGCCAGCAGCCCTCAGGTGGCAGGGAACACTGAAGCTTTCTTT. This codes for CASSPQVAGNTEAFF.

The table lists this clonotype with a few counts. The CDR3 nucleotides read TGTGCCAGCAGTTCGACTGATCTACAGGGGTACCAAGAGACCCAGTACTTC. This encodes CASSSTDLQGYQETQYF. The chain combines TRBV27 with TRBJ2-5, with TRBD1 matching 7 bases. V trimming: 4 bases; J trimming: 0 bases; junction bases outside the gene matches: 11. The CDR3 length is 17 residues. Germline CDR1 MNHEY, CDR2 SMNVEV (reference sequence).

Points on this clonotype: The junction does not match germline at one end; this may be a read error. The V and J genes are TRBV6-6 and TRBJ2-7, with D maybe TRBD1 (6 bases). CDR1 and CDR2 from the germline V gene are MNHNY and SVGAGI (reference sequence). The CDR3 loop spans 14 amino acids. CDR3 sequence (DNA): TGTGCCAGAAGTTATCGACAGGCCTCAAAGGCCCAGTACTTC. It codes for CARSYRQASKAQYF.

V usage is TRBV10-2 and J usage is TRBJ2-7; D ambiguous. Germline loops: CDR1 WSHSY, CDR2 SAAADI. CDR3 length equals 14 residues. V shed 6 bases and J shed 2 bases, with 14 bases lying between them. The DNA for the CDR3 is TGCGCCAGCAGGGCCTACGCGGACCCCTACGAGCAGTACTTC. Translation: CASRAYADPYEQYF.

The J gene is TRBJ2-5, the V gene TRBV7-8; TRBD2 is a possible D gene (7 bases). Deletions cut 1 base from V and 13 bases from J, with 19 bases between. CDR3 length: 14 amino acids. CDR1 and CDR2 (germline): SGHVS, FQNEAQ. The CDR3 sequence: CASSLGGGQKVGYF. CDR3 nucleotide sequence: TGTGCCAGCAGCTTAGGCGGGGGCCAAAAAGTTGGGTACTTC.

The sample holds a few counts of this clonotype. The chain employs TRBV6-2 or TRBV6-3 and TRBJ1-2; 10 bases align to TRBD1. The trim removed 2 bases at V and 3 bases at J, leaving 9 bases unmatched. This CDR3 has 17 amino acids. Germline assignment: CDR1 MNHEY and CDR2 SVGEGT. In DNA, the CDR3 is TGTGCCAGCAGTTACCCGGGACAGGGGATTTCAGACTATGGCTACACCTTC. Encoded protein: CASSYPGQGISDYGYTF.

Notes on this clonotype: A much larger clone is a single base away; this may be a read error. The gene calls are TRBV4-1 and TRBJ2-1; tentative D call: TRBD1 (5 bases). The CDR3 contains 11 residues. The germline V gene encodes CDR1 MGHRA and CDR2 YSYEKL. The CDR3 protein is CAGSVGDEQFF. The CDR3 DNA reads as TGCGCCGGCAGCGTAGGGGATGAGCAGTTCTTC.

This clonotype was observed once. The chain joins TRBV29-1 to TRBJ2-1; D is possibly TRBD2 (5 bases). V lost 5 bases and J lost 13, with 21 bases in between. The germline gives CDR1 SQVTM, CDR2 ANQGSEA. This CDR3 has 13 residues. The chain's CDR3 is CSVNEGYGETQFF. In DNA, the CDR3 is TGCAGCGTTAACGAAGGGTACGGGGAGACCCAGTTCTTC.

The chain recombines TRBV28 with TRBJ1-5, with D unresolved. The CDR3 is made up of 19 amino acids. Trimming shortened V by 4 bases and J by 4 bases, and 26 bases separated the two germline ends. CDR1 is MDHEN, CDR2 SYDVKM, per germline. CDR3 bases: TGTGCCAGCAGTTCACCGCTCAACAATTTAGCCCCGGGGAATCAGCCCCAGCATTTT. Its protein is CASSSPLNNLAPGNQPQHF.

The chain has TRBV9 and TRBJ2-3; TRBD1 or TRBD2 may be the D gene (5 bases each). The germline CDR1 and CDR2 sequences are SGDLS and YYNGEE. V was cut by 3 bases and J by 1 base, with 33 bases left in between. The CDR3 runs to 22 residues. DNA of the CDR3: TGTGCCAGCAGCGCAGGTGGTACGTCCGGGACGGCTTACCAGGACGGCACAGATACGCAGTATTTT. It yields the protein CASSAGGTSGTAYQDGTDTQYF.

The V call is TRBV7-2, the J call TRBJ1-1; unclear D gene. The CDR3 consists of 13 residues. CDR1 SGHTA and CDR2 FQGNSA come from the germline V gene. Trimming removed 4 bases at V and 8 bases at J, with 14 bases between. The CDR3 region has the DNA TGTGCCAGCAGCTCGGTCAGCGGGTGGGAAGCTTTCTTT. Translating it yields CASSSVSGWEAFF.

This clonotype has just a few counts. This chain connects TRBV25-1 to TRBJ1-1; a weak D match, TRBD1 (5 bases). Trimming pared 3 bases from V and 1 base from J, leaving 12 bases between. Germline V gene lookup returns CDR1 MGHDK and CDR2 SYGVNS. The CDR3 length is 15 residues. In nucleotides, the CDR3 is TGTGCCAGCAGTGACGGGGGAAGTTGGAACACTGAAGCTTTCTTT. It encodes CASSDGGSWNTEAFF.

The gene calls are TRBV7-2 and TRBJ2-4, with 11 bases fitting TRBD1. Trimming at V came to 0 bases and at J to 1 base, leaving 5 bases not matched to a gene. The germline gives CDR1 SGHTA, CDR2 FQGNSA. There are 18 residues in the CDR3. The CDR3 coding sequence is TGTGCCAGCAGCTTAGCGGACAGGGGGCTGTTGGCCAAAAACATTCAGTACTTC. This sequence encodes CASSLADRGLLAKNIQYF. Full variable domain (missing parts from reference TRBV7-2 and TRBJ2-4): GAGVSQSPSNKVTEKGKDVELRCDPISGHTALYWYRQSLGQGLEFLIYFQGNSAPDKSGLPSDRFSAERTGGSVSTLTIQRTQQEDSAVYLCASSLADRGLLAKNIQYFGAGTRLSVL.